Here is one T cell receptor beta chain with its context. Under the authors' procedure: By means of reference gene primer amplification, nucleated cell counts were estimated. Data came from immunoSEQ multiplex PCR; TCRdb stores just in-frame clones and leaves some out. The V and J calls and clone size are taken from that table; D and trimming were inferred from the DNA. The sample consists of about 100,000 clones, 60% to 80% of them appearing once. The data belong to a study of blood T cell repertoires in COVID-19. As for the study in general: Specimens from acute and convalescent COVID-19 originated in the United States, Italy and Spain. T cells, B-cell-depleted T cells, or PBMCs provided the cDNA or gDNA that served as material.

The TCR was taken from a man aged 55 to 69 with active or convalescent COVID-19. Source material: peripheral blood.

This CDR3 reads CASSYSGAELFF. As DNA, the CDR3 is TGTGCCAGCAGTTACTCCGGAGCGGAGCTGTTTTTT. The chain carries TRBV6-6 and TRBJ2-2, with D hard to call. Trimming took off 0 bases at V and 10 bases at J, with 6 bases between the two ends. Per the germline V gene, CDR1 is MNHNY and CDR2 is SVGAGI (reference sequence). This CDR3 has 12 residues.